This passage covers 4 T cell receptor beta chains from one sample sequenced in a study of blood T cell repertoires in COVID-19. Sequencing used immunoSEQ multiplex PCR; TCRdb keeps in-frame clones, though not all of them. The table includes more than 60,000 clones, 70% to 90% detected once. Source material: PBMCs or T cells enriched from blood (not recorded which). All receptors come from a woman aged 40 to 50 who had recovered from COVID-19.

The chain uses TRBV6-4 and TRBJ2-6; D gene unclear. Germline V CDR1 and CDR2: MRHNA, SNTAGT. The V end lost 5 bases, the J end lost 0 bases, and 5 bases lay between the germline ends. There are 14 residues in the CDR3. This chain's CDR3 is CASSPFSGANVLTF. Written as DNA, the CDR3 is TGTGCCAGCAGTCCGTTCTCTGGGGCCAACGTCCTGACTTTC.

J is TRBJ2-1 and V is TRBV11-3; 7 nucleotides line up with TRBD2. Germline CDR1 is SGHNT and CDR2 is YENEEA. Trimming took 5 bases from V and 7 from J; bases not matched to a gene: 11. This CDR3 spans 15 amino acids. CDR3 sequence (DNA): TGTGCCAGCAGCAGGCCCCCGACTAGCATAAATGAGCAGTTCTTC. This codes for CASSRPPTSINEQFF.

The gene calls are TRBV7-9 and TRBJ1-1; the match to TRBD1 covers 8 bases. Germline-derived CDR1 and CDR2 are SEHNR and FQNEAQ (reference sequence). The CDR3 runs 14 residues. V trimming: 4 bases; J trimming: 1 base; junction bases outside the gene matches: 2. This CDR3 is CASSSDRGNTEAFF. In DNA, the CDR3 is TGTGCCAGCAGCTCCGACAGGGGGAACACTGAAGCTTTCTTT. Complete variable domain (other parts from reference TRBV7-9 and TRBJ1-1): DTGVSQNPRHKITKRGQNVTFRCDPISEHNRLYWYRQTLGQGPEFLTYFQNEAQLEKSRLLSDRFSAERPKGSFSTLEIQRTEQGDSAMYLCASSSDRGNTEAFFGQGTRLTVV.

This chain joins TRBV6-5 and TRBJ1-5; 8 bases match TRBD1. The CDR3 totals 14 residues. The V gene end was trimmed by 6 bases and the J gene end by 3 bases; junction bases not matched to a gene: 4. Germline CDR1 and CDR2: MNHEY and SVGAGI. The CDR3 DNA sequence: TGTGCCAGCAGAATGACAGGGGACAATCAGCCCCAGCATTTT. Protein sequence: CASRMTGDNQPQHF.